The rows below give T cell receptor beta chains drawn from one sample of a study of T cell repertoires in cytomegalovirus infection. TCRdb used MiXCR to reprocess the reads, holding one entry per CDR3 protein. The data contain hundreds of thousands of distinct CDR3 sequences, 15% to 20% of them singletons. Input material: PBMCs. The source of these receptors is a human donor in good health (CMV status not recorded). Some clones in this sample may be carry-over from other donors' samples. CDR3s include the opening cysteine and the closing phenylalanine or tryptophan. The D gene is left open where the match is weak. Some rows have no size entry. The others give once, few or many, or a class for an expanded clone.

j_call,d_call,v_call,clone_size,cdr3_aa,cdr3_nt
TRBJ2-3,NA,TRBV7-4,NA,CASSSNRGSDTQYF,TGTGCCAGCAGCTCCAACCGGGGCTCAGATACGCAGTATTTT
TRBJ1-2,NA,TRBV7-9,many,CASSGGRSNYGYTF,TGTGCCAGCAGCGGGGGACGGTCTAACTATGGCTACACCTTC
TRBJ2-7,NA,TRBV20-1,few,CSAQPDGSYEQYF,TGCAGTGCTCAACCGGATGGCTCCTACGAGCAGTACTTC
TRBJ2-3,NA,TRBV6-1,few,CASSSGRELNTDTQYF,TGTGCCAGCAGTAGCGGAAGAGAACTAAACACAGATACGCAGTATTTT
TRBJ2-3,NA,TRBV14,once,CASSQGLADTQYF,TGTGCCAGCAGCCAAGGGCTCGCAGATACGCAGTATTTT
TRBJ1-4,NA,TRBV7-8,many,CASSLTGPNEKLFF,TGTGCCAGCAGCTTAACAGGGCCGAATGAAAAACTGTTTTTT
TRBJ1-5,NA,TRBV7-9,many,CASSLWSGGQGGNQPQHF,TGTGCCAGCAGCTTATGGAGTGGGGGTCAGGGAGGCAATCAGCCCCAGCATTTT
TRBJ1-5,NA,TRBV4-3,NA,CASSQVHISNQPQHF,TGCGCCAGCAGCCAAGTACACATTAGCAATCAGCCCCAGCATTTT
TRBJ2-7,NA,TRBV12-3/TRBV12-4,few,CASSLGPAGTYEQYF,TGTGCCAGCAGTTTAGGTCCTGCTGGCACCTACGAGCAGTACTTC
TRBJ1-1,TRBD1,TRBV7-3,NA,CASSSQGTTEAFF,TGTGCCAGCAGCTCACAGGGGACCACTGAAGCTTTCTTT
TRBJ2-5,NA,TRBV6-5,NA,CASKTGLQETQYF,TGTGCCAGCAAGACAGGTCTTCAAGAGACCCAGTACTTC
TRBJ2-4,NA,TRBV20-1,few,CSASRGQGGNIQYF,TGCAGTGCTAGCCGCGGACAGGGAGGGAACATTCAGTACTTC
TRBJ2-3,NA,TRBV5-1,NA,CASSLEQGADTQYF,TGCGCCAGCAGCTTGGAGCAGGGAGCAGATACGCAGTATTTT
TRBJ1-5,NA,TRBV11-3,many,CASRPAEPHQPQHF,TGTGCCAGCCGCCCGGCAGAGCCACATCAGCCCCAGCATTTT
TRBJ1-5,TRBD1,TRBV7-2,few,CASSPWTGGDQPQHF,TGTGCCAGCAGCCCGTGGACAGGGGGCGATCAGCCCCAGCATTTT
TRBJ2-1,TRBD2,TRBV7-2,many,CASSSSGGEQFF,TGTGCCAGCAGCTCTAGCGGGGGGGAGCAGTTCTTC
TRBJ2-7,TRBD2,TRBV12-3/TRBV12-4,NA,CASSLSFGLAGAYEQYF,TGTGCCAGCAGTTTATCCTTCGGGCTAGCGGGGGCCTACGAGCAGTACTTC
TRBJ2-5,TRBD2,TRBV7-8,many,CASSLGERGLAATYQETQYF,TGTGCCAGCAGCTTAGGCGAGCGAGGACTAGCGGCGACGTACCAAGAGACCCAGTACTTC
TRBJ1-5,TRBD1,TRBV12-3/TRBV12-4,few,CASSPQGQANLNQPQHF,TGTGCCAGCAGTCCACAGGGACAGGCTAACTTAAATCAGCCCCAGCATTTT
TRBJ1-1,NA,TRBV7-8,many,CASSLFFDPTTEAFF,TGTGCCAGCAGCTTATTTTTTGACCCCACAACTGAAGCTTTCTTT